Sequencing of this T cell receptor (beta chain) was carried out in a study of T-cell reconstitution after alpha-beta-depleted transplantation in children. Unique molecular identifiers were incorporated when the TCRbeta library was constructed. TCRdb re-derived calls from the PCR reads in MiXCR, one entry per CDR3 protein. The repertoire includes more than 550,000 distinct CDR3 sequences, about 10% of them detected once, and around 4% sits in the top ten. CDR1 and CDR2 from the germline V gene are SNHLY and FYNNEI. V shed 6 bases and J shed 5 bases, with 14 bases lying between them. CDR3 length: 14 residues. This clonotype showed up just a few times.

The TCR was taken from a human donor who donated a stem cell graft to a child with acute myeloid leukemia. The chain is built from TRBV2 and TRBJ2-1, with D possibly TRBD1 on 5 matching bases. This specimen consisted of PBMCs from the stem cell graft donor, obtained from the stem cell graft. This CDR3 is CASRFNPGNNEQFF. CDR3 sequence (DNA): TGTGCCAGCAGATTCAATCCAGGGAACAATGAGCAGTTCTTC.